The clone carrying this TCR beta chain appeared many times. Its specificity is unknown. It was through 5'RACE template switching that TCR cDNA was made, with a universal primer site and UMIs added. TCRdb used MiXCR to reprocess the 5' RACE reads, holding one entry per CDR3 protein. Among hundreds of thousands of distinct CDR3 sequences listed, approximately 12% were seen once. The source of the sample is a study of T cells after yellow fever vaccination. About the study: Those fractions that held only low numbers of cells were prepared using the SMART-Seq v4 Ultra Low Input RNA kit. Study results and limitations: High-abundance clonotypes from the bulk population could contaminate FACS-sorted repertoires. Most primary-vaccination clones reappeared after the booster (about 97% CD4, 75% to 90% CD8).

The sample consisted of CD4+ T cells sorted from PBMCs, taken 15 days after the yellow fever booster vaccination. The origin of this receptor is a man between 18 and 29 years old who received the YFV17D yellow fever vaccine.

The DNA for the CDR3 is TGTGCCAGCAGCTTCCCGACAGGGGGCACAGATACGCAGTATTTT. Encoded protein: CASSFPTGGTDTQYF. The V call is TRBV7-3, the J call TRBJ2-3, with TRBD1 matching over 8 bases. The CDR3 extends over 15 amino acids. Germline values: CDR1 SGHTA, CDR2 FQGTGA. V trimming: 3 bases; J trimming: 1 base; junction bases outside the gene matches: 3.